The T cell receptor beta chain under discussion was sequenced for a study of cytomegalovirus exposure and HLA in healthy donors. Regarding the study as a whole: A prior analysis recorded that most TCR beta V segments were productive about 87% or about 30% of the time.

Points on this clone: No antigen is known for it.

The PCR used 60 Vbeta and 13 Jbeta primers. As handled by the study authors: In a later analysis, of 80 million or so unique beta chains, roughly 10 million appeared in at least two donors. Sequencing used immunoSEQ multiplex PCR; TCRdb keeps in-frame clones, though not all of them. V and J calls and clone size are as listed in that table; D and trimming were resolved from the DNA. In all, the sample yields about 32,000 clones. Germline CDR1 reads SGHDN; CDR2 reads FVKESK. The CDR3 covers 16 residues. V shed 3 bases and J shed 0 bases, with 12 bases lying between them. The gene calls are TRBV14 and TRBJ2-1, with a tentative D call TRBD1 (5 bases). The TCR originated in a female donor in good health and CMV-seronegative. Sample: PBMCs. The chain's CDR3 is CASSHPTDSSYNEQFF. The CDR3 coding sequence is TGTGCCAGCAGCCACCCGACCGACAGCTCCTACAATGAGCAGTTCTTC.